This entry lists 31 T cell receptor beta chains sequenced from one sample in a study of CD8 T cells in ankylosing spondylitis. MiXCR was run by TCRdb on the 5' RACE reads, yielding one entry per CDR3 protein. The sample has approximately 200,000 distinct CDR3 sequences, around 13% seen once. The sample consisted of blood, either unsorted or a sorted T cell fraction (not recorded which). The receptor set was obtained from a male donor with ankylosing spondylitis or in good health (not recorded which).

The chain uses TRBV12-3 or TRBV12-4 and TRBJ2-3; 7 bases match TRBD2. This CDR3 is built from 16 residues. V lost 3 bases, J lost 1 base, and 7 bases stayed unmatched. The CDR3 DNA reads as TGTGCCAGCAGTTTTCGGTGGGACTACGGCACAGATACGCAGTATTTT. It translates to CASSFRWDYGTDTQYF.

The rearrangement joins TRBV18 to TRBJ2-7, with D perhaps TRBD1 or TRBD2 (5 bases each). The CDR3 covers 15 residues. The germline CDR1 and CDR2 sequences are KGHSH and LQKENI. The V and J ends lost 1 base and 3 bases respectively, with 13 bases between them. CDR3 loop: CASSPQGPRNYEQYF. The CDR3 DNA sequence: TGTGCCAGCTCACCACAGGGACCGCGGAACTACGAGCAGTACTTC.

There are a few counts of this clonotype. This sequence joins TRBV6-5 and TRBJ1-4, with unresolved D. V lost 0 bases and J 2 bases, leaving 16 bases between the germline ends. CDR1 MNHEY and CDR2 SVGAGI come from the germline V gene. The CDR3 runs to 18 residues. The CDR3 sequence is CASSYSRIGSTTNEKLFF. In DNA form, the CDR3 reads TGTGCCAGCAGTTACTCCCGGATAGGGTCCACCACTAATGAAAAACTGTTTTTT.

The rearrangement links TRBV27 to TRBJ1-1; D call uncertain. V gave up 3 bases and J gave up 12 bases, with 17 bases separating them. The CDR3 covers 13 residues. CDR1 and CDR2 (germline): MNHEY, SMNVEV (reference sequence). The CDR3 bases are TGTGCCAGCAGTTTGTCCCGGGCTTCGGAATCTTTCTTT. Encoded protein: CASSLSRASESFF.

This clonotype was seen only a few times. The chain joins TRBV5-5 to TRBJ1-1; possible D gene TRBD1, 5 bases. CDR3 length: 14 residues. Looked up from germline, CDR1 is SGHKS and CDR2 is YYEKEE (reference sequence). Trimming left V 4 bases short and J 4 bases short, with 14 bases between. The CDR3 bases are TGTGCCAGCAGCCCTTGGGACTCAATCACTGAAGCTTTCTTT. Translated, it gives CASSPWDSITEAFF.

Many counts were recorded for this clonotype. The chain links TRBV12-3 or TRBV12-4 to TRBJ2-3; the D gene is possibly TRBD2 (6 bases). The CDR3 runs 14 residues. The germline V and J ends were trimmed by 5 bases and 3 bases, with 12 bases remaining between them. CDR3 nucleotide sequence: TGTGCCAGCAGTCTTGGAGGGTGGACAGATACGCAGTATTTT. Translated: CASSLGGWTDTQYF.

This clonotype was seen a few times. The chain links TRBV30 to TRBJ1-4, with D unclear. CDR3 length: 13 amino acids. The V and J ends lost 0 bases and 6 bases respectively, with 8 bases between them. The germline gives CDR1 GTSNPN, CDR2 SVGIG (reference sequence). Here the CDR3 DNA reads TGTGCCTGGAGTGTCGGGGTGGATGAAAAACTGTTTTTT. Protein: CAWSVGVDEKLFF. The full variable domain, its missing parts supplied by reference TRBV30 and TRBJ1-4, is SQTIHQWPATLVQPVGSPLSLECTVEGTSNPNLYWYRQAAGRGLQLLFYSVGIGQISSEVPQNLSASRPQDRQFILSSKKLLLSDSGFYLCAWSVGVDEKLFFGSGTQLSVL.

The genes are TRBV6-1 and TRBJ2-7, with 9 positions matching TRBD2. Trimming cost V 6 bases and J 0 bases; bases outside gene matches: 12. Germline V CDR1 and CDR2: MNHNS, SASEGT. This CDR3 comprises 17 residues. In DNA, the CDR3 is TGTGCCAGCAGCTTCCCGGGACTAGCTGAATCCTCCTACGAGCAGTACTTC. Translating gives CASSFPGLAESSYEQYF.

Only a few counts were recorded for this clonotype. The chain combines TRBV7-2 with TRBJ2-1; 9 nucleotides line up with TRBD2. Germline CDR1 reads SGHTA; CDR2 reads FQGNSA. The CDR3 consists of 17 residues. J gave up 3 bases and V 0 bases, and 6 bases lay outside the gene matches. The chain's CDR3 is CASSLAFRGGDYNEQFF. CDR3 DNA: TGTGCCAGCAGCTTAGCGTTTCGCGGGGGGGACTACAATGAGCAGTTCTTC. The entire variable domain, with the rest obtained from reference TRBV7-2 and TRBJ2-1, is as follows: GAGVSQSPSNKVTEKGKDVELRCDPISGHTALYWYRQSLGQGLEFLIYFQGNSAPDKSGLPSDRFSAERTGGSVSTLTIQRTQQEDSAVYLCASSLAFRGGDYNEQFFGPGTRLTVL.

This clonotype has just a few counts. This chain links TRBV6-1 with TRBJ1-1; tentatively, D is TRBD1 (5 bases). Germline-derived CDR1 and CDR2 are MNHNS and SASEGT. The CDR3 runs to 13 residues. The V end lost 5 bases, the J end lost 3 bases, and 10 bases lay between the germline ends. For the CDR3, the DNA is TGTGCCAGCAGTACCGGGGCGGACACTGAAGCTTTCTTT. This codes for CASSTGADTEAFF.

This chain joins TRBV4-1 and TRBJ1-5; a weak D match, TRBD1 (6 bases). Between the trimmed V and J ends, which lost 2 bases and 0 bases, there was a span of 11 bases. Germline values: CDR1 MGHRA, CDR2 YSYEKL. This CDR3 comprises 16 residues. The CDR3 region has the DNA TGCGCCAGCAGCCAATTAGGGGACACTAGCAATCAGCCCCAGCATTTT. Translation: CASSQLGDTSNQPQHF.

The J gene is TRBJ2-1, the V gene TRBV19; 9 nucleotides line up with TRBD2. J lost 8 bases, V lost 6 bases, and 5 bases had no gene match. Germline lookup yields CDR1 LNHDA and CDR2 SQIVND (reference sequence). CDR3 size: 13 residues. The CDR3 nucleotides read TGTGCCAGTAGGTCTAGCGGGAAAGATGAGCAGTTCTTC. It translates to CASRSSGKDEQFF.

The table lists this clonotype with a few counts. The chain uses TRBV6-4 and TRBJ2-1; 7 nucleotides line up with TRBD2. The V gene's germline CDR1 is MRHNA and CDR2 SNTAGT. V dropped 7 bases and J dropped 7; count of bases not matched to a gene: 4. CDR3 length: 12 residues. CDR3 DNA: TGTGCCAGCAAGGGAGGGGCGAATGAGCAGTTCTTC. Its translation: CASKGGANEQFF.

This clonotype was seen repeatedly, ten times or more. The chain is built from TRBV4-1 and TRBJ1-1; no definite D call. The V gene lost 4 bases and the J gene lost 3 bases, with 12 bases spanning the gap. The CDR3 extends over 14 amino acids. The germline CDR1 and CDR2 sequences are MGHRA and YSYEKL. In DNA, the CDR3 is TGCGCCAGCAGCCCAGCGGATAGGGACACTGAAGCTTTCTTT. This sequence encodes CASSPADRDTEAFF.

This clonotype was counted ten times or more. The chain employs TRBV4-1 and TRBJ1-1; 10 bases line up with TRBD1. V was pared by 6 bases and J by 5 bases, with 3 bases of the junction left unmatched. The germline V gene encodes CDR1 MGHRA and CDR2 YSYEKL. There are 13 residues in the CDR3. The CDR3: CASRGTGVTEAFF. CDR3 DNA sequence: TGCGCCAGCAGAGGGACAGGGGTAACTGAAGCTTTCTTT.

Ten or more counts support this clonotype. J is TRBJ1-3 and V is TRBV25-1; TRBD1 is a possible D gene (6 bases). V lost 3 bases and J lost 0, with 15 bases in between. CDR3 length: 17 residues. The V gene's germline CDR1 is MGHDK and CDR2 SYGVNS. The CDR3 sequence is CASSDTRTDPSGNTIYF. The CDR3 bases are TGTGCCAGCAGTGATACGAGGACAGACCCCTCTGGAAACACCATATATTTT. Supplemented by reference TRBV25-1 and TRBJ1-3, the full variable domain reads EADIYQTPRYLVIGTGKKITLECSQTMGHDKMYWYQQDPGMELHLIHYSYGVNSTEKGDLSSESTVSRIRTEHFPLTLESARPSHTSQYLCASSDTRTDPSGNTIYFGEGSWLTVV.

The chain employs TRBV13 and TRBJ2-5; no clear D. The germline V gene encodes CDR1 PRHDT and CDR2 FYEKMQ (reference sequence). This CDR3 has 13 amino acids. The germline V and J ends were trimmed by 7 bases and 5 bases, with 14 bases remaining between them. CDR3 in DNA: TGTGCCAGCACTTTGCCCCTGTCGGAGACCCAGTACTTC. The encoded protein is CASTLPLSETQYF.

The chain is built from TRBV6-2 or TRBV6-3 and TRBJ1-1; the match to TRBD1 covers 11 bases. Per the germline V gene, CDR1 is MNHEY and CDR2 is SVGEGT. J gave up 3 bases and V 8 bases, and 8 bases lay outside the gene matches. The CDR3 is 15 amino acids. This CDR3 is CASGQWDRGDTEAFF. DNA of the CDR3: TGTGCCAGCGGCCAATGGGACAGGGGGGACACTGAAGCTTTCTTT.

In this sample, this clonotype turned up a few times. This rearrangement joins TRBV27 to TRBJ2-7; the D is unclear. CDR1 and CDR2 (germline): MNHEY, SMNVEV (reference sequence). This CDR3 has 14 amino acids. V lost 0 bases and J lost 3, with 9 bases in between. The CDR3, as DNA: TGTGCCAGCAGTTTATCGACGGGTGTCTACGAGCAGTACTTC. Protein: CASSLSTGVYEQYF.

This clonotype was seen only a few times. The chain combines TRBV12-3 or TRBV12-4 with TRBJ2-3, with D perhaps TRBD1 (6 bases). V lost 2 bases to trimming and J lost 10 bases, with 13 bases between them. This CDR3 comprises 13 residues. CDR3 DNA: TGTGCCAGCAGTTTACAGGGACAAGGGGCGCAGTATTTT. Encoded protein: CASSLQGQGAQYF.

This clonotype was observed a few times. The chain combines TRBV11-2 with TRBJ2-5, with 7 bases that match TRBD2. Trimming cost V 0 bases and J 5 bases; bases outside gene matches: 3. Germline CDR1 and CDR2: SGHAT and FQNNGV. This CDR3 spans 14 amino acids. Here the CDR3 DNA reads TGTGCCAGCAGCTTAGAGGGCGGGAGTGAGACCCAGTACTTC. Translated, it gives CASSLEGGSETQYF.

The rearrangement uses TRBV3-1 and TRBJ2-7; 10 bases are a match to TRBD2. Per germline, CDR1 LGHDT and CDR2 YNNKEL (reference sequence). CDR3 size: 16 residues. V shed 4 bases and J 4 bases; nucleotides not matched to a gene: 10. This chain's CDR3 is CASSRLAGLPPYEQYF. The CDR3 DNA follows: TGTGCCAGCAGCCGACTAGCGGGCCTTCCCCCTTACGAGCAGTACTTC.

This clonotype was seen more than once but under ten times. This chain links TRBV30 with TRBJ2-7, with no clear D. This CDR3 is 11 amino acids long. Germline-derived CDR1 and CDR2 are GTSNPN and SVGIG (reference sequence). The V gene lost 7 bases and the J gene lost 0 bases, with 7 bases spanning the gap. CDR3 sequence: CAFLFSYEQYF. The CDR3 DNA follows: TGTGCCTTCCTCTTCTCCTACGAGCAGTACTTC. Looking up the rest from reference TRBV30 and TRBJ2-7 gives the full variable domain: SQTIHQWPATLVQPVGSPLSLECTVEGTSNPNLYWYRQAAGRGLQLLFYSVGIGQISSEVPQNLSASRPQDRQFILSSKKLLLSDSGFYLCAFLFSYEQYFGPGTRLTVT.

The V gene is TRBV13, the J gene TRBJ2-5, with 10 positions matching TRBD1. The V and J ends lost 4 bases and 4 bases, in that order; junction bases with no gene match: 15. This CDR3 has 18 amino acids. Germline CDR1 reads PRHDT; CDR2 reads FYEKMQ (reference sequence). CDR3 sequence (DNA): TGTGCCAGCAGCTCCCTTTTTAACTCGGGACAGGGGTTAGAGACCCAGTACTTC. Translation: CASSSLFNSGQGLETQYF.

Regarding this clonotype: It is likely a read error, because the conserved phenylalanine at the end of the CDR3 is missing. The genes are TRBV12-3 or TRBV12-4 and TRBJ1-1, with D unclear. This CDR3 comprises 15 residues. V gave up 6 bases and J gave up 0 bases, with 14 bases separating them. CDR3 coding DNA: TGTGCCAGCAGACTTTGGACGGATATGAACACTGAAGCTTTCTTA. Protein: CASRLWTDMNTEAFL.

This clonotype was observed at least ten times. CDR3 region: CASSLADTTEAFF. The CDR3 DNA is TGTGCCAGCAGTTTAGCCGATACCACTGAAGCTTTCTTT. This sequence joins TRBV12-3 or TRBV12-4 and TRBJ1-1; D ambiguous. Trimming took 0 bases from V and 4 from J, leaving 6 bases between them. The length of the CDR3 is 13 residues.

The sample holds many counts of this clonotype. J is TRBJ2-7 and V is TRBV4-1, with no clear D. Trimming shortened V by 1 base and J by 3 bases, and 10 bases separated the two germline ends. CDR3 size: 14 residues. CDR1 is MGHRA and CDR2 is YSYEKL in the germline V gene. The CDR3 sequence is CASSQVDSFYEQYF. Here the CDR3 DNA reads TGCGCCAGCAGCCAAGTGGATAGCTTCTACGAGCAGTACTTC.

The sample holds a few counts of this clonotype. V usage is TRBV6-5 and J usage is TRBJ1-4, with 10 bases lining up with TRBD1. CDR3 size: 15 residues. Germline assignment: CDR1 MNHEY and CDR2 SVGAGI. Trimming at V came to 0 bases and at J to 8 bases, leaving 3 bases not matched to a gene. The CDR3 here is CASSYSGQGREKLFF. In nucleotides, the CDR3 is TGTGCCAGCAGTTACTCGGGACAGGGGAGGGAAAAACTGTTTTTT.

The chain joins TRBV29-1 to TRBJ1-2, with D perhaps matching TRBD1 (5 bases). The CDR3 is 17 residues long. Per the germline V gene, CDR1 is SQVTM and CDR2 is ANQGSEA. V was cut by 6 bases and J by 0 bases, with 23 bases left in between. The CDR3 nucleotides are TGCAGCGTGGAATTAACAGGACCCCTCTGGACTAACTATGGCTACACCTTC. Translation: CSVELTGPLWTNYGYTF.

This rearrangement joins TRBV7-9 to TRBJ2-7; D perhaps matches TRBD1 (6 bases). CDR1 SEHNR and CDR2 FQNEAQ come from the germline V gene (reference sequence). The CDR3 has 14 residues. With 5 bases removed from V and 7 bases from J, the gap between germline ends came to 18 bases. The CDR3 loop is CASSHPTGPWEQYF. CDR3 bases: TGTGCCAGCAGCCACCCGACAGGCCCTTGGGAGCAGTACTTC.

The chain combines TRBV6-1 with TRBJ1-3; unclear D gene. V was pared by 6 bases and J by 0 bases, with 12 bases between. The CDR3 spans 15 residues. Germline loops: CDR1 MNHNS, CDR2 SASEGT. The CDR3 DNA reads TGTGCCAGCAGAGACCCGGTAGTCTCTGGAAACACCATATATTTT. This codes for CASRDPVVSGNTIYF.